Listed below are T cell receptor beta chains from one sample, sequenced in a study of shared clonotypes between healthy human individuals. Only in-frame clones appear in the TCRdb table, and some are missing; sequencing was by immunoSEQ multiplex PCR. This sample has a few million clones, with around 94% found just once. The sequenced sample consisted of naive CD4+ T cells sorted from blood. Receptors originate from a man younger than 35 in good health. Each CDR3 is given with its conserved first and last residue. Each record gives: clone size, V gene, D gene, J gene, CDR3 protein, CDR3 DNA. D genes are given only for firm matches. Clone size is not always given. Where it is, it says once, few, many or a class for expanded clones.

clone size: NA; V gene: TRBV18; D gene: NA; J gene: TRBJ1-2; CDR3 protein: CASSPSGRPYGYTF; CDR3 DNA: TGTGCCAGCTCACCCTCAGGCAGGCCCTATGGCTACACCTTC
clone size: NA; V gene: TRBV7-9; D gene: TRBD1; J gene: TRBJ2-1; CDR3 protein: CASSRRTGQGVFNEQFF; CDR3 DNA: TGTGCCAGCAGCCGACGGACAGGGCAAGGGGTCTTCAATGAGCAGTTCTTC
clone size: once; V gene: TRBV7-2; D gene: TRBD2; J gene: TRBJ2-3; CDR3 protein: CASSLLAGAEDTQYF; CDR3 DNA: TGTGCCAGCAGCTTGCTAGCGGGAGCGGAAGATACGCAGTATTTT
clone size: once; V gene: TRBV10-3; D gene: TRBD1; J gene: TRBJ2-2; CDR3 protein: CAISGRDRANTGELFF; CDR3 DNA: TGTGCCATCAGTGGAAGGGACAGGGCTAACACCGGGGAGCTGTTTTTT
clone size: NA; V gene: TRBV5-1; D gene: NA; J gene: TRBJ1-1; CDR3 protein: CASSSPGGLNTEAFF; CDR3 DNA: TGCGCCAGCAGCTCCCCCGGGGGTCTAAACACTGAAGCTTTCTTT
clone size: NA; V gene: TRBV2; D gene: TRBD2; J gene: TRBJ2-1; CDR3 protein: CASSETGGPVVF; CDR3 DNA: TGTGCCAGCAGTGAAACGGGAGGGCCGGTGGTCTTC
clone size: NA; V gene: TRBV5-8; D gene: NA; J gene: TRBJ2-3; CDR3 protein: CASSLKLGPRSDTQYF; CDR3 DNA: TGTGCCAGCAGCCTGAAACTAGGGCCGAGGTCGGATACGCAGTATTTT
clone size: NA; V gene: TRBV5-1; D gene: TRBD1; J gene: TRBJ2-5; CDR3 protein: CASSTGQAQETQYF; CDR3 DNA: TGCGCCAGCAGCACGGGACAGGCACAAGAGACCCAGTACTTC
clone size: NA; V gene: TRBV5-1; D gene: NA; J gene: TRBJ2-1; CDR3 protein: CASSLGSTGLVYNEQFF; CDR3 DNA: TGCGCCAGCAGCTTGGGTTCGACAGGACTAGTTTACAATGAGCAGTTCTTC
clone size: NA; V gene: TRBV6-6; D gene: TRBD1; J gene: TRBJ1-1; CDR3 protein: CASSSGQGWAEAFF; CDR3 DNA: TGTGCCAGCAGCAGCGGACAGGGGTGGGCTGAAGCTTTCTTT
clone size: NA; V gene: TRBV27; D gene: NA; J gene: TRBJ1-1; CDR3 protein: CASSLRPGANTEAFF; CDR3 DNA: TGTGCCAGCAGTTTACGGCCAGGGGCGAACACTGAAGCTTTCTTT
clone size: few; V gene: TRBV6-1; D gene: NA; J gene: TRBJ1-2; CDR3 protein: CASSDTPNYGYTF; CDR3 DNA: TGTGCCAGCAGTGACACCCCTAACTATGGCTACACCTTC